This is a list of T cell receptor beta chains from one sample in a study of siplizumab effects on memory and regulatory T cells. This table comes from immunoSEQ multiplex PCR, and its TCRdb copy is limited to in-frame clones, with some not included. The table lists approximately 110,000 clones, 93% of them singletons. The sample comprised CD4+ T cells sorted from blood. Receptor source: a human donor in good health. Both conserved end residues are part of each CDR3. The order of the fields is clone size, D gene, J gene, V gene, CDR3 protein, CDR3 DNA. The D gene is left open where the match is weak. Clone size is given for some rows only: seen once, a few or many times, or a class if the clone is expanded.

>NA|TRBD1|TRBJ1-1|TRBV14
CASSQTTGLNTEAFF
TGTGCCAGCAGCCAAACGACAGGGTTGAACACTGAAGCTTTCTTT
>NA|NA|TRBJ1-2|TRBV13
CASSPPLIGWGGDYGYTF
TGTGCCAGCAGCCCCCCCCTCATCGGCTGGGGAGGAGACTATGGCTACACCTTC
>NA|TRBD1|TRBJ1-1|TRBV11-1
CASSATGWQGANGTEAFF
TGTGCCAGCAGCGCGACCGGCTGGCAGGGGGCAAATGGCACTGAAGCTTTCTTT
>NA|NA|TRBJ2-2|TRBV11-3
CASSPRAGTGELFF
TGTGCCAGCAGCCCCCGGGCGGGCACCGGGGAGCTGTTTTTT
>NA|NA|TRBJ2-3|TRBV7-3
CASSPRGGDTQYF
TGTGCCAGCAGCCCACGAGGGGGGGATACGCAGTATTTT
>NA|NA|TRBJ1-6|TRBV18
CASSPPGSSPLHF
TGTGCCAGCTCACCCCCGGGAAGCTCACCCCTCCACTTT
>NA|NA|TRBJ2-7|TRBV11-3
CASSHHKGSSNEQYF
TGTGCCAGCAGCCATCATAAGGGGTCCTCAAACGAGCAGTACTTC
>NA|NA|TRBJ1-1|TRBV18
CASSPDLGENTEAFF
TGTGCCAGCTCACCAGACCTAGGGGAGAACACTGAAGCTTTCTTT
>NA|NA|TRBJ1-4|TRBV11-3
CASSLAGAPGREKLFF
TGTGCCAGCAGCTTAGCAGGGGCGCCTGGTCGGGAAAAACTGTTTTTT
>NA|TRBD2|TRBJ2-1|TRBV10-2
CASSDREGKVLSEQFF
TGCGCCAGCAGTGACCGGGAGGGCAAAGTCTTGAGTGAGCAGTTCTTC
>NA|NA|TRBJ1-1|TRBV27
CASSGTAGTEAFF
TGTGCCAGCAGTGGGACCGCCGGCACTGAAGCTTTCTTT
>NA|NA|TRBJ2-2|TRBV7-2
CASSPDSRLTGELFF
TGTGCCAGCAGCCCTGACTCTAGACTCACCGGGGAGCTGTTTTTT
>NA|NA|TRBJ2-1|TRBV5-1
CASSLVAGGSLDEQFF
TGCGCCAGCAGCTTGGTCGCAGGTGGCTCTCTCGATGAGCAGTTCTTC
>NA|TRBD2|TRBJ2-5|TRBV6-1
CASSELSGGIRETQYF
TGTGCCAGCAGTGAACTCAGCGGGGGGATTCGGGAGACCCAGTACTTC
>few|TRBD1|TRBJ1-2|TRBV4-1
CASSQGDRDYGYTF
TGCGCCAGCAGCCAGGGGGACAGGGACTATGGCTACACCTTC
>NA|NA|TRBJ1-1|TRBV6-5
CASSYGGGFTNTEAFF
TGTGCCAGCAGTTACGGGGGGGGGTTTACGAACACTGAAGCTTTCTTT
>NA|TRBD1|TRBJ1-5|TRBV18
CASSPSPGQGKQPQHF
TGTGCCAGCTCACCATCACCGGGACAGGGTAAGCAGCCCCAGCATTTT
>NA|NA|TRBJ1-2|TRBV21-1
CASSSQIQGALSYGYTF
TGTGCCAGCAGCTCACAAATTCAGGGGGCGCTTAGCTATGGCTACACCTTC
>NA|NA|TRBJ1-4|TRBV5-4
CASSLQGPDEKLFF
TGTGCCAGCAGCTTGCAGGGGCCCGATGAAAAACTGTTTTTT
>NA|NA|TRBJ1-1|TRBV6-4
CASSPASAGTEAFF
TGTGCCAGCAGTCCCGCTTCAGCGGGCACTGAAGCTTTCTTT
>NA|NA|TRBJ1-2|TRBV6-1
CASTKTNNYGYTF
TGTGCCAGCACGAAAACCAATAACTATGGCTACACCTTC
>NA|TRBD2|TRBJ2-3|TRBV9
CASSVTSGRGTDTQYF
TGTGCCAGCAGCGTCACTAGCGGGAGGGGCACAGATACGCAGTATTTT
>NA|NA|TRBJ1-1|TRBV4-2
CASSQGTNTEAFF
TGTGCCAGCAGCCAGGGAACGAACACTGAAGCTTTCTTT
>once|TRBD2|TRBJ2-3|TRBV7-7
CASSQGTSGTQYF
TGTGCTAGCAGTCAAGGGACTAGCGGTACGCAGTATTTT
>NA|NA|TRBJ1-6|TRBV10-3
CAISSTENSPLHF
TGTGCCATCAGTTCGACAGAGAATTCACCCCTCCACTTT
>NA|TRBD1|TRBJ2-1|TRBV2
CASSEGTGGRQFF
TGTGCCAGCAGCGAGGGGACAGGGGGCCGGCAGTTCTTC
>NA|TRBD2|TRBJ2-1|TRBV4-1
CASSQAGRAHNEQFF
TGCGCCAGCAGTCAAGCGGGGCGCGCGCACAATGAGCAGTTCTTC
>NA|NA|TRBJ1-2|TRBV6-5
CASSYGGRGEYGYTF
TGTGCCAGCAGTTACGGAGGGAGAGGGGAGTATGGCTACACCTTC
>NA|NA|TRBJ2-3|TRBV10-3
CAIGSRGGTNTDTQYF
TGTGCCATCGGGAGCCGGGGCGGGACCAACACAGATACGCAGTATTTT
>NA|NA|TRBJ1-6|TRBV27
CASKGSNSPLHF
TGTGCCAGCAAGGGCAGCAATTCACCCCTCCACTTT
>NA|TRBD2|TRBJ2-7|TRBV6-5
CASSPQRGREQYF
TGTGCCAGCAGTCCCCAGCGGGGGCGCGAGCAGTACTTC
>NA|NA|TRBJ2-3|TRBV9
CASSYDRTDTQYF
TGTGCCAGCAGCTACGACAGAACAGATACGCAGTATTTT
>NA|TRBD2|TRBJ2-1|TRBV5-4
CASSLVLAGRVVNEQFF
TGTGCCAGCAGCTTGGTGCTAGCGGGACGGGTAGTGAATGAGCAGTTCTTC
>NA|NA|TRBJ2-7|TRBV2
CASTGGYEQYF
TGTGCCAGCACCGGGGGCTACGAGCAGTACTTC
>NA|NA|TRBJ1-2|TRBV5-6
CASSLAVNYGYTF
TGTGCCAGCAGCTTGGCCGTAAACTATGGCTACACCTTC
>NA|TRBD2|TRBJ2-1|TRBV9
CASSVGLAGGPRNEQFF
TGTGCCAGCAGCGTAGGGCTAGCGGGGGGCCCGAGAAATGAGCAGTTCTTC
>NA|NA|TRBJ2-3|TRBV9
CASSVGPTDTQYF
TGTGCCAGCAGCGTAGGACCCACAGATACGCAGTATTTT
>NA|NA|TRBJ2-7|TRBV7-3
CASSLLSGGEQYF
TGTGCCAGCAGCTTGCTATCCGGTGGCGAGCAGTACTTC
>NA|NA|TRBJ1-4|TRBV5-6
CASSLFGRDEKLFF
TGTGCCAGCAGCTTGTTCGGCAGGGACGAAAAACTGTTTTTT
>NA|NA|TRBJ2-7|TRBV15
CATSRRVGAYEQYF
TGTGCCACCAGCCGGAGGGTTGGGGCCTACGAGCAGTACTTC
>NA|NA|TRBJ2-5|TRBV7-2
CASSLVGGIQETQYF
TGTGCCAGCAGCTTGGTAGGGGGAATACAAGAGACCCAGTACTTC
>NA|NA|TRBJ1-1|TRBV25-1
CASSEPQGIAEAFF
TGTGCCAGCAGTGAACCACAGGGTATCGCTGAAGCTTTCTTT
>NA|NA|TRBJ1-4|TRBV5-1
CASSPTRGHEKLFF
TGCGCCAGCAGCCCGACCCGTGGGCATGAAAAACTGTTTTTT
>NA|NA|TRBJ1-1|TRBV19
CASSFKNPGQTEAFF
TGTGCCAGTAGTTTTAAAAACCCCGGACAGACTGAAGCTTTCTTT
>NA|NA|TRBJ1-3|TRBV9
CASSVGRTSGNTIYF
TGTGCCAGCAGCGTGGGACGGACCTCTGGAAACACCATATATTTT
>NA|NA|TRBJ2-1|TRBV2
CASSVYGTRSFF
TGTGCCAGCAGTGTTTATGGGACCAGGTCGTTCTTC